This T cell receptor beta chain was sequenced during a study of spatial heterogeneity in lung cancer. At the level of the study: Samples were donated by 72 untreated early-stage non-small cell lung cancer patients.

TCRdb redid the calling of the 5' RACE reads with MiXCR, one entry per CDR3 protein. Here the sample spans around 120,000 distinct CDR3 sequences, over 9% being singletons. Specified time point: blood at routine non-recurrence follow-up after resection. TCRs were sequenced from unsorted whole RNA of tumor, nontumor lung or PBMC. This clonotype was found many times. Germline trimming cut 3 bases from V and 2 bases from J; bases unmatched to any gene: 15. The CDR3 is 20 residues long. Per germline, CDR1 SGHTA and CDR2 FQGTGA. The rearrangement uses TRBV7-3 and TRBJ1-5, with 11 bases lining up with TRBD1. The receptor was derived from a male donor with early-stage non-small cell lung cancer. This material consisted of PBMCs, taken at follow-up. The DNA of the CDR3 is TGTGCCAGCAGCTTCTGGACAGGGGGCGCTGATGGTGACGGCAATCAGCCCCAGCATTTT. Protein: CASSFWTGGADGDGNQPQHF.